The T cell receptor (beta chain) under discussion was sequenced for a study of PD-1 blockade in classical Hodgkin lymphoma. Background on the study: The patients were dosed with nivolumab 3 mg/kg, infused intravenously every 2 weeks.

Overall study findings and caveats: Patients with a complete response exhibited baseline diversity comparable to newly diagnosed patients. Individuals initiating nivolumab under 1 year after ASCT were excluded. Before treatment, TCR diversity in newly diagnosed patients was reportedly lower than in healthy donors.

In this sample, this clone turned up once. Antigen unknown. Relapse was seen in all patients after autologous stem cell transplantation, and brentuximab vedotin exposure was variable. Method: immunoSEQ multiplex PCR; TCRdb's copy keeps in-frame clones and lacks some. The sample has 5,500 to 9,000 clones, roughly 79% seen once. Trimming removed 2 bases from V and 0 bases from J; junction bases left unmatched: 11. The CDR3 spans 18 residues. CDR1 is PRHDT, CDR2 FYEKMQ, per germline (reference sequence). The sample was peripheral blood mononuclear cells (PBMCs), taken before the second cycle of nivolumab. This rearrangement joins TRBV13 to TRBJ2-3; 7 bases match TRBD1. The TCR comes from a human donor with classical Hodgkin lymphoma. The CDR3 loop reads CASSLLPGWDSSTDTQYF. The DNA for the CDR3 is TGTGCCAGCAGCTTACTTCCTGGGTGGGACAGCAGCACAGATACGCAGTATTTT.